This entry describes one TCR beta chain. Authors' processing steps: It was from reference gene primer amplification that nucleated cell counts were estimated. Data came from immunoSEQ multiplex PCR; TCRdb stores just in-frame clones and leaves some out. V, J and clone size were drawn from that table, and D and trimming were deduced from the DNA. The data show around 180,000 clones, roughly 78% seen once. The record originates from a study of blood T cell repertoires in COVID-19. Across the study: Some COVID-19 samples were acute and others convalescent; all came from the United States, Italy and Spain. T cells, B-cell-depleted T cells, or PBMCs supplied cDNA or gDNA.

This CDR3 contains 13 residues. Germline lookup yields CDR1 MNHEY and CDR2 SMNVEV (reference sequence). The germline V and J ends were trimmed by 7 bases and 4 bases, with 11 bases remaining between them. The sequence was obtained from a man in his 70s with active or convalescent COVID-19. The material sequenced was peripheral blood. This chain joins TRBV27 and TRBJ1-5; possibly TRBD1 for D (6 bases). This CDR3 reads CASTTDRNQPQHF. CDR3 coding DNA: TGTGCCAGCACAACGGACAGAAATCAGCCCCAGCATTTT.